The 31 T cell receptor beta chains given below trace back to one sample, sequenced in a study of T-cell reconstitution after alpha-beta-depleted transplantation in children. Preparation of the TCRbeta library was carried out with unique molecular identifiers. TCRdb re-analysed the PCR reads in MiXCR, keeping a single row per CDR3 protein. The data show 200,000 to 300,000 distinct CDR3 sequences, under 30% seen once. The sample was PBMCs, taken before TCRalphabeta/CD19-depleted stem cell transplant. These receptors all stem from a girl aged 2 to 10 with Fanconi anemia, due to receive a stem cell transplant.

This clonotype was observed at least ten times. V gene TRBV4-2 combines with J gene TRBJ2-1; 7 nucleotides align to TRBD2. The CDR3 is made up of 15 amino acids. Germline loops: CDR1 LGHNA, CDR2 YNFKEQ. With V trimmed by 0 bases and J by 11 bases, 10 bases remained unmatched. CDR3 residues: CASSQEVGLSGKQFF. The CDR3 nucleotides are TGTGCCAGCAGCCAAGAAGTGGGGCTAAGCGGGAAGCAGTTCTTC.

V is TRBV13 and J is TRBJ2-1; 8 nucleotides align to TRBD1. The CDR3 length is 14 residues. V lost 0 bases to trimming and J lost 9 bases; unmatched junction nucleotides: 4. Looked up from germline, CDR1 is PRHDT and CDR2 is FYEKMQ (reference sequence). CDR3 protein: CASSLGTGVREQFF. The CDR3 DNA is TGTGCCAGCAGCTTAGGGACAGGGGTTCGTGAGCAGTTCTTC.

There are many counts of this clonotype. This chain joins TRBV6-1 and TRBJ1-6; no definite D call. Germline-derived CDR1 and CDR2 are MNHNS and SASEGT. The CDR3 loop spans 15 amino acids. V was clipped by 2 bases and J by 6 bases, with 11 bases between them. CDR3 in DNA: TGTGCCAGCAGTGAAAGAGCAGAGACTAATTCACCCCTCCACTTT. It encodes CASSERAETNSPLHF.

V usage is TRBV27 and J usage is TRBJ2-1, with unresolved D. V dropped 0 bases and J dropped 5 bases, with 5 bases sitting between them. The germline V gene has CDR1 MNHEY and CDR2 SMNVEV (reference sequence). The CDR3 loop spans 13 amino acids. DNA for the CDR3: TGTGCCAGCAGTTTATCCTCAAACAATGAGCAGTTCTTC. Its translation: CASSLSSNNEQFF.

There are many counts of this clonotype. This chain uses TRBV10-3 with TRBJ2-3; 10 bases map to TRBD2. CDR1 and CDR2 from the germline V gene are ENHRY and SYGVKD. CDR3 length equals 16 residues. V shed 6 bases and J 2 bases; nucleotides not matched to a gene: 8. The CDR3 DNA sequence: TGTGCCATCAGACGTACTAGCGGGGCGGTCACAGATACGCAGTATTTT. It encodes CAIRRTSGAVTDTQYF.

In its sample, this clonotype was seen many times. The chain couples TRBV7-2 to TRBJ2-7, with TRBD2 matching over 7 bases. After removal of 1 base from V and 1 base from J, the junction contained 13 bases not matched to a gene. This CDR3 has 18 residues. CDR1 is SGHTA, CDR2 FQGNSA, per germline. The CDR3 loop reads CASSLGPMGSGFSYEQYF. The CDR3, as DNA: TGTGCCAGCAGCTTAGGACCCATGGGTAGCGGGTTTTCCTACGAGCAGTACTTC.

With regard to this clonotype: Sequence at one end of the junction differs from germline and may be a read error. This rearrangement joins TRBV20-1 to TRBJ2-7; possible D gene TRBD2, 5 bases. The CDR3 loop spans 15 amino acids. Germline CDR1 is DFQATT and CDR2 is SNEGSKA (reference sequence). The CDR3 region is CSAGEGGISSYEQYF. The CDR3 nucleotides are TGCAGTGCTGGAGAGGGTGGGATTAGCTCCTACGAGCAGTACTTC.

This clonotype has at least ten counts. The chain uses TRBV20-1 and TRBJ2-5, with D perhaps TRBD2 (5 bases). The germline V and J ends were trimmed by 1 base and 5 bases, with 17 bases remaining between them. This CDR3 has 15 amino acids. Germline V gene lookup returns CDR1 DFQATT and CDR2 SNEGSKA (reference sequence). CDR3 in amino acids: CSARAADSSRETQYF. CDR3 DNA sequence: TGCAGTGCTAGAGCGGCGGACTCCTCACGGGAGACCCAGTACTTC.

This clonotype has ten or more counts. The chain recombines TRBV20-1 with TRBJ2-7; D gene uncertain. CDR3 length equals 10 residues. The germline V gene encodes CDR1 DFQATT and CDR2 SNEGSKA (reference sequence). The ends were cut back, 6 bases at V and 3 bases at J, with 6 bases in the middle. The CDR3 DNA sequence: TGCAGTGCGAGAAACTACGAGCAGTACTTC. Amino acids: CSARNYEQYF.

This clonotype has only a few counts. The conserved phenylalanine or tryptophan normally closing the CDR3 is absent here, so this likely arose from a read error. No DNA is shown, since the ends of the CDR3 on it are uncertain; the CDR3 is the one TCRdb lists. The V gene is TRBV20-1, the J gene TRBJ2-5; TRBD2 is the table's D call, not checked against the DNA. The CDR3 has 8 residues if both end residues are counted. Germline V gives CDR1 DFQATT, CDR2 SNEGSKA (reference sequence). The CDR3: CSAEGGGV.

This clonotype was seen a handful of times. The DNA for the CDR3 is TGTGCCAGCAGCCCCGAGAGTAGTAGGGACACTGAAGCTTTCTTT. It translates to CASSPESSRDTEAFF. The chain employs TRBV13 and TRBJ1-1, with D hard to call. In germline, CDR1 is PRHDT, CDR2 FYEKMQ (reference sequence). This CDR3 is built from 15 residues. Trimming left V 5 bases short and J 3 bases short, with 16 bases between. Supplemented by reference TRBV13 and TRBJ1-1, the full variable domain reads AAGVIQSPRHLIKEKRETATLKCYPIPRHDTVYWYQQGPGQDPQFLISFYEKMQSDKGSIPDRFSAQQFSDYHSELNMSSLELGDSALYFCASSPESSRDTEAFFGQGTRLTVV.

This clonotype occurred many times. The gene calls are TRBV7-2 and TRBJ2-1; 7 positions match TRBD2. V lost 0 bases to trimming and J lost 10 bases; unmatched junction nucleotides: 9. The germline CDR1 and CDR2 sequences are SGHTA and FQGNSA. CDR3 length equals 15 residues. CDR3 region: CASSLASGTTHEQFF. CDR3 in DNA: TGTGCCAGCAGCTTAGCTTCCGGGACTACCCACGAGCAGTTCTTC.

The CDR3 region is CASSFGTGPQETQYF. CDR3 nucleotide sequence: TGTGCCAGCAGCTTTGGGACAGGACCCCAAGAGACCCAGTACTTC. V gene TRBV11-3 combines with J gene TRBJ2-5; 8 bases line up with TRBD1. This CDR3 is 15 amino acids long. V lost 3 bases to trimming and J lost 1 base; unmatched junction nucleotides: 4. The V gene's germline CDR1 is SGHNT and CDR2 YENEEA.

Concerning this clonotype itself: One junction end does not reproduce the germline sequence, and a read error may be involved. In DNA form, the CDR3 reads TGTGTCAGCAGTTTTCCCGGGCACCCGATGGGGTCAAGTCAGCCCCAGCATTTT. Amino acid sequence: CVSSFPGHPMGSSQPQHF. V usage is TRBV28 and J usage is TRBJ1-5; no clear D. The CDR3 sequence is 18 residues long. Germline V gene lookup returns CDR1 MDHEN and CDR2 SYDVKM. The complete variable domain, with remaining parts taken from reference TRBV28 and TRBJ1-5, reads DVKVTQSSRYLVKRTGEKVFLECVQDMDHENMFWYRQDPGLGLRLIYFSYDVKMKEKGDIPEGYSVSREKKERFSLILESASTNQTSMYLCVSSFPGHPMGSSQPQHFGDGTRLSIL.

In its sample, this clonotype was seen a few times. The chain carries TRBV20-1 and TRBJ2-7, with 11 nucleotides matching TRBD2. Germline trimming cut 3 bases from V and 2 bases from J; bases unmatched to any gene: 3. This CDR3 is 14 amino acids long. Germline CDR1 reads DFQATT; CDR2 reads SNEGSKA (reference sequence). The DNA for the CDR3 is TGCAGTGCTAGGGTAGCGGGGGGGCCCTACGAGCAGTACTTC. Amino acids: CSARVAGGPYEQYF.

The genes are TRBV29-1 and TRBJ2-1, with D hard to call. The CDR3 totals 11 residues. V lost 5 bases, J lost 6 bases, and 8 bases lay in between. In germline, CDR1 is SQVTM, CDR2 ANQGSEA. In DNA form, the CDR3 reads TGCAGCGTTCCCCTTTTCAATGAGCAGTTCTTC. Its protein product is CSVPLFNEQFF.

This clonotype was observed many times. The V gene is TRBV12-3 or TRBV12-4, the J gene TRBJ2-5; 11 nucleotides line up with TRBD2. After removal of 2 bases from V and 5 bases from J, the junction contained 13 bases not matched to a gene. The CDR3 runs 18 residues. The CDR3 region has the DNA TGTGCCAGCAGTTTATATCGTAGCGGGGGGGCCGCGTTGGAGACCCAGTACTTC. It is translated as CASSLYRSGGAALETQYF.

The chain is built from TRBV5-1 and TRBJ2-5; 8 bases are shared with TRBD2. This CDR3 spans 16 amino acids. The germline V gene has CDR1 SGHRS and CDR2 YFSETQ. J lost 0 bases, V lost 0 bases, and 4 bases had no gene match. The CDR3 reads CASSLDPAGDQETQYF. CDR3 coding DNA: TGCGCCAGCAGCTTGGATCCAGCGGGAGACCAAGAGACCCAGTACTTC.

This clonotype was observed many times. This sequence joins TRBV5-5 and TRBJ1-2; no reliable D call. Between the trimmed V and J ends, which lost 0 bases and 6 bases, there was a span of 9 bases. The CDR3 length is 13 residues. CDR1 SGHKS and CDR2 YYEKEE come from the germline V gene (reference sequence). The CDR3 DNA is TGTGCCAGCAGCTTGGGACTGAAGAATGGCTACACCTTC. Translation gives CASSLGLKNGYTF.

This clonotype came up a few times. The V and J genes are TRBV4-2 and TRBJ2-7; D is unresolved. Between the trimmed V and J ends, which lost 4 bases and 1 base, there was a span of 11 bases. Looked up from germline, CDR1 is LGHNA and CDR2 is YNFKEQ. This CDR3 comprises 14 residues. The CDR3 DNA reads as TGTGCCAGCAGCCCTCTCGGCCCTTCCTACGAGCAGTACTTC. Protein product: CASSPLGPSYEQYF.

This clonotype was found a few times. CDR3 loop: CSATDSNYYGYTF. Written as DNA, the CDR3 is TGCAGTGCCACGGACAGTAACTACTATGGCTACACCTTC. The chain joins TRBV20-1 to TRBJ1-2; tentative D call: TRBD1 (6 bases). V lost 6 bases to trimming and J lost 3 bases, with 14 bases between them. The CDR3 length is 13 residues. The germline V gene encodes CDR1 DFQATT and CDR2 SNEGSKA (reference sequence).

This clonotype was detected many times. This sequence joins TRBV20-1 and TRBJ2-7; the match to TRBD2 covers 7 bases. J gave up 1 base and V 3 bases, and 6 bases lay outside the gene matches. CDR3 length: 14 residues. The germline V gene has CDR1 DFQATT and CDR2 SNEGSKA (reference sequence). The CDR3 bases are TGCAGTGCTAGCTCTCTAGCGGCTTCCTACGAGCAGTACTTC. Translation: CSASSLAASYEQYF.

This clonotype was recorded at least ten times. The rearrangement links TRBV29-1 to TRBJ1-5; D unclear. Germline V lookup: CDR1 SQVTM, CDR2 ANQGSEA. The CDR3 spans 13 residues. Trimming took 4 bases from V and 7 from J, leaving 14 bases between them. The CDR3 here is CSVGEGGGQPQHF. Written as DNA, the CDR3 is TGCAGCGTTGGCGAGGGAGGAGGGCAGCCCCAGCATTTT. The complete variable domain, with remaining parts taken from reference TRBV29-1 and TRBJ1-5, reads SAVISQKPSRDICQRGTSLTIQCQVDSQVTMMFWYRQQPGQSLTLIATANQGSEATYESGFVIDKFPISRPNLTFSTLTVSNMSPEDSSIYLCSVGEGGGQPQHFGDGTRLSIL.

This clonotype has only a few counts. This chain joins TRBV7-8 and TRBJ2-7; D is possibly TRBD2 (5 bases). V was trimmed by 2 bases and J by 2 bases, leaving 10 bases between them. The CDR3 loop spans 14 amino acids. The germline CDR1 and CDR2 sequences are SGHVS and FQNEAQ. CDR3 residues: CASSLWESPYEQYF. As DNA, the CDR3 is TGTGCCAGCAGCTTATGGGAGAGCCCCTACGAGCAGTACTTC.

In its sample, this clonotype was seen many times. This sequence joins TRBV7-2 and TRBJ2-1; the D call may be TRBD1 or TRBD2 (6 bases each). Deletions cut 5 bases from V and 5 bases from J, with 22 bases between. Germline values: CDR1 SGHTA, CDR2 FQGNSA. The CDR3 loop spans 17 amino acids. The CDR3 region has the DNA TGTGCCAGCAGCCTACAGGGCAGACAGTGGGGGGACAATGAGCAGTTCTTC. It encodes CASSLQGRQWGDNEQFF.

This clonotype was counted only a few times. An end of the junction does not agree with germline; a read error may underlie this. The chain recombines TRBV6-1 with TRBJ2-3; possible D gene TRBD2, 5 bases. This CDR3 spans 14 amino acids. The germline V gene has CDR1 MNHNS and CDR2 SASEGT. DNA of the CDR3: TGTGCCAGCGGTGAGGACGGGGAGATTTTTACGCAGTATTTT. Protein: CASGEDGEIFTQYF.

This clonotype was found many times. The J gene is TRBJ2-7, the V gene TRBV12-3 or TRBV12-4; tentative D call: TRBD1 (5 bases). V gave up 3 bases and J gave up 5 bases, with 14 bases separating them. This CDR3 region has 14 residues. CDR3 residues: CASSLRRADDEQYF. CDR3 in DNA: TGTGCCAGCAGTTTGCGCAGGGCAGACGACGAGCAGTACTTC.

This clonotype showed up just a few times. This chain joins TRBV11-2 and TRBJ2-1; 7 bases line up with TRBD2. Germline V gene lookup returns CDR1 SGHAT and CDR2 FQNNGV. J lost 4 bases, V lost 4 bases, and 7 bases had no gene match. CDR3 size: 15 residues. Here the CDR3 reads CASSWGGTEYNEQFF. CDR3 DNA: TGTGCCAGCAGCTGGGGGGGAACCGAATACAATGAGCAGTTCTTC.

This clonotype has more than one count but fewer than ten. V and J are TRBV29-1 and TRBJ2-1, with 11 bases matching TRBD2. The trim removed 4 bases at V and 6 bases at J, leaving 5 bases unmatched. CDR1 is SQVTM, CDR2 ANQGSEA, per germline. The CDR3 has 14 residues. The CDR3 coding sequence is TGCAGCGTTGTGAGTAGCGGGAGGGTCAATGAGCAGTTCTTC. It codes for CSVVSSGRVNEQFF.

This clonotype appeared many times. This chain's CDR3 is CSASEGNQPQHF. CDR3 bases: TGCAGTGCTAGTGAAGGGAATCAGCCCCAGCATTTT. The V and J genes are TRBV20-1 and TRBJ1-5, with D unclear. This CDR3 contains 12 residues. Germline V gene lookup returns CDR1 DFQATT and CDR2 SNEGSKA (reference sequence). V was cut by 3 bases and J by 4 bases, with 7 bases left in between.

This clonotype was detected ten times or more. For the CDR3, the DNA is TGCAGCGGCGGCCGGGACAGGGGGTATACTGAAGCTTTCTTT. Its protein is CSGGRDRGYTEAFF. This sequence joins TRBV29-1 and TRBJ1-1, with 11 bases matching TRBD1. The CDR3 length is 14 residues. CDR1 SQVTM and CDR2 ANQGSEA come from the germline V gene. J lost 5 bases, V lost 7 bases, and 9 bases had no gene match.